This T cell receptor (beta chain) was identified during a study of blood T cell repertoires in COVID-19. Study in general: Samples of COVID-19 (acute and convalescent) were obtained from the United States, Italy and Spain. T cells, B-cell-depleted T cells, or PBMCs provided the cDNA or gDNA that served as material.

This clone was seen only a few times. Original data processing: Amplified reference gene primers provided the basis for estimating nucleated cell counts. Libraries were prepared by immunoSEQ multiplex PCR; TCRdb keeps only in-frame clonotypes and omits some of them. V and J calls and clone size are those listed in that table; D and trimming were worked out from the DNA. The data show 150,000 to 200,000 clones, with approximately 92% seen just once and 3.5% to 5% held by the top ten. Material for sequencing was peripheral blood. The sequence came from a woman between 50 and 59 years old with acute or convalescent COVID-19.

In nucleotides, the CDR3 is TGTGCCAGCAGGACGGGACAGGCGAATCAGCCCCAGCATTTT. Amino acid sequence: CASRTGQANQPQHF. The chain combines TRBV6-5 with TRBJ1-5; 8 bases map to TRBD1. This CDR3 has 14 residues. J lost 4 bases, V lost 6 bases, and 5 bases had no gene match. The germline gives CDR1 MNHEY, CDR2 SVGAGI.